This is a list of T cell receptor beta chains from one sample in a study of blood T cells in healthy people across ages. TCRdb re-called the 5' RACE reads with MiXCR, one entry per CDR3 protein. Among roughly 2 million distinct CDR3 sequences listed, approximately 50% were seen once. Material for sequencing was blood. The receptor source for this set is a woman in her thirties or forties in good health. The CDR3 runs from the conserved cysteine through the conserved F or W. A D gene is named only where the DNA matches it firmly. Some rows have no size entry. The others give once, few or many, or a class for an expanded clone.

V gene	clone size	J gene	D gene	CDR3 protein	CDR3 DNA
TRBV7-9	few	TRBJ2-7	NA	CASSEAGQGMYF	TGTGCCAGCAGCGAAGCGGGCCAGGGGATGTACTTC
TRBV7-4	few	TRBJ2-7	TRBD1	CASSADRAHEQYF	TGTGCCAGCAGTGCTGACAGGGCCCACGAGCAGTACTTC
TRBV4-1	NA	TRBJ2-3	TRBD2	CASSHPTSASTDTQYF	TGCGCCAGCAGCCACCCGACTAGCGCTAGCACAGATACGCAGTATTTT
TRBV7-9	NA	TRBJ1-2	NA	CATPFGLEIGFTGSRGYTF	TGTGCCACCCCCTTTGGCCTTGAGATAGGATTTACGGGGAGCCGAGGCTACACCTTC
TRBV29-1	NA	TRBJ1-5	NA	CSVASDSSYQPQHF	TGCAGCGTTGCGTCGGACAGTTCATATCAGCCCCAGCATTTT
TRBV12-3/TRBV12-4	NA	TRBJ2-3	TRBD1	CASRATGTTDMQYF	TGTGCCAGCAGGGCGACAGGGACCACAGATATGCAGTATTTT
TRBV24-1	NA	TRBJ2-5	TRBD2	CATSSGGQANSETQYF	TGTGCCACCAGTAGCGGGGGGCAAGCGAATTCGGAGACCCAGTACTTC
TRBV5-1	NA	TRBJ1-2	NA	CASSLRRQDNCGYTF	TGCGCCAGCAGCTTGAGGCGCCAGGATAATTGTGGCTACACCTTC
TRBV6-5	NA	TRBJ2-3	NA	CASSHTPDTQYF	TGTGCCAGCAGTCACACGCCGGATACGCAGTATTTT
TRBV29-1	NA	TRBJ1-2	TRBD1	CSVMAGQGSCGYTF	TGCAGCGTCATGGCGGGACAGGGTAGCTGTGGCTACACCTTC
TRBV7-3	NA	TRBJ2-1	TRBD2	CASSLGGVTEQFF	TGTGCCAGCAGCTTGGGGGGGGTCACTGAGCAGTTCTTC